One and the same sample provided the 10 T cell receptor beta chains below, sequenced in a study of response to subunit inactivated influenza vaccine. TCRdb called the RT-PCR reads again in MiXCR, with one record for every CDR3 protein. The sample has 530,000 or so distinct CDR3 sequences, less than 30% seen once. The starting material was CD4+ T cells sorted from PBMCs, obtained 5 days after vaccination. The receptors derive from a man aged 50 to 59 who received an inactivated influenza vaccine.

The chain carries TRBV4-2 and TRBJ2-3, with TRBD1 matching 7 bases. The CDR3 length is 17 residues. Looked up from germline, CDR1 is LGHNA and CDR2 is YNFKEQ. Trimming cost V 0 bases and J 2 bases; bases outside gene matches: 8. CDR3 sequence: CASSQDTGVFYTDTQYF. The CDR3 DNA reads TGTGCCAGCAGCCAAGATACAGGGGTTTTCTACACAGATACGCAGTATTTT.

The rearrangement uses TRBV6-1 and TRBJ1-5; D gene ambiguous. The CDR3 runs to 14 residues. The germline V and J ends were trimmed by 6 bases and 4 bases, with 13 bases remaining between them. Germline lookup yields CDR1 MNHNS and CDR2 SASEGT. The CDR3 sequence: CASRPSWRNQPQHF. Here the CDR3 DNA reads TGTGCCAGCAGGCCCAGTTGGCGGAATCAGCCCCAGCATTTT.

This clonotype has ten or more counts. V is TRBV7-2 and J is TRBJ2-3; D is uncertain. Germline V gives CDR1 SGHTA, CDR2 FQGNSA. The CDR3 has 17 residues. The V gene lost 1 base and the J gene lost 0 bases, with 14 bases spanning the gap. CDR3 loop: CASSLVVASRSTDTQYF. The CDR3 DNA is TGTGCCAGCAGCTTAGTCGTGGCTAGTCGCAGCACAGATACGCAGTATTTT.

The rearrangement uses TRBV30 and TRBJ2-7; tentatively, D is TRBD1 or TRBD2 (5 bases each). The CDR3 length is 15 residues. Trimming took 0 bases from V and 2 from J, leaving 14 bases between them. The germline V gene encodes CDR1 GTSNPN and CDR2 SVGIG (reference sequence). The CDR3 sequence: CAWSVRSRGPYEQYF. In DNA form, the CDR3 reads TGTGCCTGGAGTGTACGGTCGAGGGGCCCCTACGAGCAGTACTTC.

V is TRBV5-1 and J is TRBJ2-2; D is ambiguous. V gave up 4 bases and J gave up 5 bases, with 9 bases separating them. The CDR3 totals 13 residues. Germline CDR1 reads SGHRS; CDR2 reads YFSETQ. The CDR3 here is CASSPPLTGELFF. The CDR3 coding sequence is TGCGCCAGCAGCCCGCCTCTGACCGGGGAGCTGTTTTTT.

This clonotype showed up just a few times. The chain links TRBV7-6 to TRBJ1-3; D remains unclear. CDR3 size: 15 residues. V lost 5 bases and J lost 4, with 15 bases in between. Germline V gene sequence: CDR1 SGHVS, CDR2 FNYEAQ. This CDR3 reads CASSQSSVAGNTIYF. CDR3 DNA: TGTGCCAGCAGCCAGAGCTCGGTTGCAGGAAACACCATATATTTT.

The chain combines TRBV12-3 or TRBV12-4 with TRBJ2-1, with 9 bases fitting TRBD2. The V and J ends lost 6 bases and 0 bases, in that order; junction bases with no gene match: 6. The CDR3 runs to 16 residues. CDR3 in amino acids: CASRDDSGSSYNEQFF. CDR3 DNA: TGTGCCAGCAGGGACGATAGCGGGAGCTCCTACAATGAGCAGTTCTTC.

Here the CDR3 reads CASSFVGAYRSYNEQFF. The CDR3 DNA is TGTGCCAGCAGCTTCGTTGGGGCATACCGCTCCTACAATGAGCAGTTCTTC. This chain joins TRBV7-2 and TRBJ2-1; TRBD1 might be the D (5 bases). V gave up 3 bases and J gave up 0 bases, with 15 bases separating them. CDR3 length: 17 amino acids. Germline CDR1 reads SGHTA; CDR2 reads FQGNSA.

The genes are TRBV10-3 and TRBJ2-7; 8 nucleotides agree with TRBD1. The germline V gene has CDR1 ENHRY and CDR2 SYGVKD. This CDR3 has 12 residues. The junction had 5 bases not matched to a gene; V was cut back by 6 bases and J by 7 bases. CDR3 sequence reads: CAISQGAREQYF. Written as DNA, the CDR3 is TGTGCCATCAGCCAGGGGGCTCGAGAGCAGTACTTC.

The genes are TRBV5-1 and TRBJ2-7; no firm D call. The CDR3 spans 15 residues. Trimming left V 4 bases short and J 0 bases short, with 14 bases between. The germline V gene has CDR1 SGHRS and CDR2 YFSETQ. CDR3 in DNA: TGCGCCAGCAGCACCGGGCCTCACGACTCCTACGAGCAGTACTTC. Residues: CASSTGPHDSYEQYF.